The rows below give T cell receptor beta chains drawn from one sample of a study of T cells after yellow fever vaccination. TCRdb reanalysed the 5' RACE reads using MiXCR and keeps one entry per CDR3 protein. Of some 400,000 distinct CDR3 sequences listed, over 15% were seen once; the top ten hold 18%. Sequences were derived from PBMCs, sampled before the yellow fever booster vaccination. The receptors stem from a man in his late teens or twenties who received the YFV17D yellow fever vaccine. Both conserved end residues are part of each CDR3.

CASSLAPGAGGANVLTF	TRBV5-1
CASSPGGQGGGYTF	TRBV7-2
CASTPALNTIYF	TRBV12-3/TRBV12-4
CASSYGRDGYEQYF	TRBV6-5
CASNLQGFNQPQHF	TRBV12-3/TRBV12-4
CSARAGAYNEQFF	TRBV20-1
CASSPDYSTNEKLFF	TRBV6-5
CGRRGVDGYTF	TRBV10-1
CASSMKGSQPQHF	TRBV19
CASSLSGQGSEQFF	TRBV12-3/TRBV12-4
CASSFGGRRYNEQFF	TRBV5-6
CASTTGDSLTYEQYF	TRBV6-1
CASTSPNTGELFF	TRBV12-3/TRBV12-4
CASSQEQFRQGSSYEQYF	TRBV4-3
CASSGEKYNIEQFF	TRBV4-2
CASGVDLDSIDTQYF	TRBV4-3
CATSDRAGASDTQYF	TRBV24-1
CAWSRQGDTGELFF	TRBV30